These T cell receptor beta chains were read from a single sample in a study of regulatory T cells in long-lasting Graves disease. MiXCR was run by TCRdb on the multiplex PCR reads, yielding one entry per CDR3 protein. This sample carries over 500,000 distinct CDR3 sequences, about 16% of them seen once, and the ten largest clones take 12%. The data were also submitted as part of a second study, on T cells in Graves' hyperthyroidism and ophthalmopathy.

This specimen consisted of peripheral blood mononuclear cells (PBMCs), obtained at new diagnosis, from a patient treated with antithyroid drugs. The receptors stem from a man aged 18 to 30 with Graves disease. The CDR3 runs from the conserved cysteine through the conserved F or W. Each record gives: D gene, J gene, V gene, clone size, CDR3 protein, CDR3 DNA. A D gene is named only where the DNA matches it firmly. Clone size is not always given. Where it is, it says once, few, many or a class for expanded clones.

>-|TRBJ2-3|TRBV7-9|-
CASSLGRRQTQYF
TGTGCCAGCAGCTTAGGGAGGAGGCAGACGCAGTATTTT
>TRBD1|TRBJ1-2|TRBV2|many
CASTRRGGQGTYGYTF
TGTGCCAGCACTCGAAGAGGTGGACAGGGGACCTATGGCTACACCTTC
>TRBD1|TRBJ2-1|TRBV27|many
CASRGQGGYNEQFF
TGTGCCAGCAGGGGACAGGGAGGGTACAATGAGCAGTTCTTC
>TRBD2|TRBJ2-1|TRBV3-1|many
CASSQTSGSYNEQFF
TGTGCCAGCAGCCAGACTAGCGGGTCCTACAATGAGCAGTTCTTC
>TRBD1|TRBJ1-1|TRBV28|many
CASSLSPGTGGNTEAFF
TGTGCCAGCAGTTTATCGCCAGGGACAGGGGGGAACACTGAAGCTTTCTTT
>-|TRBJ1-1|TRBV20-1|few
CSARDDKRRVNTEAFF
TGCAGTGCTAGAGATGACAAACGGCGGGTGAACACTGAAGCTTTCTTT
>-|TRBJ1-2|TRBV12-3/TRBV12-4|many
CASSLGWGNYGYTF
TGTGCCAGCAGTTTAGGATGGGGGAACTATGGCTACACCTTC
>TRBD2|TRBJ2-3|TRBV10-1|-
CASSESGLTDTQYF
TGCGCCAGCAGTGAGTCGGGACTAACAGATACGCAGTATTTT
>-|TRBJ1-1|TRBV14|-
CASSRPGRTYTEAFF
TGTGCCAGCAGCCGCCCGGGACGGACGTACACTGAAGCTTTCTTT
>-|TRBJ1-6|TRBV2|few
CASSESAPRSSYNSPLHF
TGTGCCAGCAGTGAGTCGGCCCCCAGGAGCTCCTATAATTCACCCCTCCACTTT
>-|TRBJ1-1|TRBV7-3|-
CASSLTGQGNTEAFF
TGTGCCAGCAGCTTAACGGGGCAGGGGAACACTGAAGCTTTCTTT
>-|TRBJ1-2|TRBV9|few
CASSPSGGQGYGYTF
TGTGCCAGCAGCCCTAGTGGGGGGCAAGGCTATGGCTACACCTTC
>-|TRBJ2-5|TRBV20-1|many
CSARVTGGETQYF
TGCAGTGCTAGAGTCACAGGAGGAGAGACCCAGTACTTC
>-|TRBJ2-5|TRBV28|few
CASSPRGRETQYF
TGTGCCAGCAGTCCCCGGGGCCGAGAGACCCAGTACTTC
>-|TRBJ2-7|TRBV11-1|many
CASSPGRGRNEQYF
TGTGCCAGCAGCCCGGGGAGGGGGAGGAATGAGCAGTACTTC
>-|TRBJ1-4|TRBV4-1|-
CASSQTHEKLFF
TGCGCCAGCAGCCAAACACATGAAAAACTGTTTTTT
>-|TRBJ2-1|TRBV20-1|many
CSARDLKAVTYNEQFF
TGCAGTGCTAGAGATTTGAAAGCGGTCACCTACAATGAGCAGTTCTTC
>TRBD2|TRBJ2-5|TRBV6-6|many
CASSYSLAGAQETQYF
TGTGCCAGCAGTTACTCGCTAGCGGGGGCTCAAGAGACCCAGTACTTC
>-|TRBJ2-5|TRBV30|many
CAWIGTHQETQYF
TGTGCCTGGATAGGGACTCACCAAGAGACCCAGTACTTC
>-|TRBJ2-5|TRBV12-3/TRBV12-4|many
CASSRLVGWETQYF
TGTGCCAGCAGCCGCCTGGTGGGGTGGGAGACCCAGTACTTC
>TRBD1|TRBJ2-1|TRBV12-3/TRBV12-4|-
CASSFRDRGRWVF
TGTGCCAGCAGTTTCCGGGACAGGGGACGTTGGGTCTTC
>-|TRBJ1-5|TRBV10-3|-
CAISEGFAQPQHF
TGTGCCATCAGTGAGGGATTCGCACAGCCCCAGCATTTT
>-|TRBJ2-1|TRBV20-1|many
CSARGTFLRGNEQFF
TGCAGTGCCAGAGGGACTTTCCTTAGGGGCAATGAGCAGTTCTTC
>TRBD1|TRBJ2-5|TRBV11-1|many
CASSLTSDRVQETQYF
TGTGCCAGCAGCTTAACCTCGGACAGGGTCCAAGAGACCCAGTACTTC
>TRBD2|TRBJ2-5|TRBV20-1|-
CSARDLRVAGEQETQYF
TGCAGTGCTAGGGATCTTAGGGTAGCGGGAGAGCAAGAGACCCAGTACTTC
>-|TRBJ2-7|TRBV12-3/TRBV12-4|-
CASSFGGSSEQYF
TGTGCCAGCAGTTTCGGGGGCTCCAGCGAGCAGTACTTC
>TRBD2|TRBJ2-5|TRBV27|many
CASSLGLAEARETQYF
TGTGCCAGCAGTTTAGGGCTAGCGGAAGCTCGGGAGACCCAGTACTTC
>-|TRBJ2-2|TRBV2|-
CASTTGTGELFF
TGTGCCAGCACTACTGGCACCGGGGAGCTGTTTTTT
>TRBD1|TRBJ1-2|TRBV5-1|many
CASSLGQGDSNYGYTF
TGCGCCAGCAGCCTCGGACAGGGTGATAGTAACTATGGCTACACCTTC
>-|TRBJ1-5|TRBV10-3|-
CAISESGIRGLNQPQHF
TGTGCCATCAGTGAGTCGGGAATCCGGGGACTCAATCAGCCCCAGCATTTT
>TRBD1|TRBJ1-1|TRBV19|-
CASSLGTGRNTEAFF
TGTGCCAGTAGTCTAGGGACAGGGAGGAACACTGAAGCTTTCTTT
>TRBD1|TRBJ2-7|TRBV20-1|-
CSGAGGTYEQYF
TGCAGTGGGGCAGGGGGCACCTACGAGCAGTACTTC
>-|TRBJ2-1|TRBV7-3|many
CASSLTSSGYNEQFF
TGTGCCAGCAGCTTAACCTCTTCCGGCTACAATGAGCAGTTCTTC
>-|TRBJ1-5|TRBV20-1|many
CSARVHSNQPQHF
TGCAGTGCTAGAGTTCATAGCAATCAGCCCCAGCATTTT
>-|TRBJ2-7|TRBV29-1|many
CSVEKGETYEQYF
TGCAGCGTTGAAAAGGGGGAGACCTACGAGCAGTACTTC
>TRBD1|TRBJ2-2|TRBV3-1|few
CASSQDGGTGFPGELFF
TGTGCCAGCAGCCAAGATGGGGGGACAGGGTTTCCCGGGGAGCTGTTTTTT
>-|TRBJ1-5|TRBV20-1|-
CSASTSGQPQHF
TGCAGTGCTTCGACCTCCGGTCAGCCCCAGCATTTT
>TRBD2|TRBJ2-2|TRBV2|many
CASSELAGGTGELFF
TGTGCCAGCAGTGAGTTAGCGGGGGGCACCGGGGAGCTGTTTTTT
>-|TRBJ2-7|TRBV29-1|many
CSAATDISYEQYF
TGCAGCGCTGCCACGGACATATCCTACGAGCAGTACTTC
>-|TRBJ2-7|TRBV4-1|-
CASRQTDYGSGEQYF
TGCGCCAGCAGACAAACAGATTACGGGTCGGGCGAGCAGTACTTC
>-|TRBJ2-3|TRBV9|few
CASSVTFGSTDTQYF
TGTGCCAGCAGCGTGACGTTCGGAAGCACAGATACGCAGTATTTT
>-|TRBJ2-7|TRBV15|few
CATADSQGYEQYF
TGTGCCACCGCCGACTCCCAAGGGTACGAGCAGTACTTC
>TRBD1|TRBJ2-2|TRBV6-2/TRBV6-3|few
CASTFRGQTGELFF
TGTGCCAGCACCTTTAGGGGGCAAACCGGGGAGCTGTTTTTT
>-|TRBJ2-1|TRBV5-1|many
CASSLDAGNEQFF
TGCGCCAGCAGCTTGGACGCTGGCAATGAGCAGTTCTTC
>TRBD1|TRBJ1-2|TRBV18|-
CASSLTGDNYGYTF
TGTGCCAGCTCACTTACAGGGGACAACTATGGCTACACCTTC